These 29 T cell receptor beta chains originate from one sample sequenced in a study of glioma-infiltrating T cells. Using RNA template, CDR3s of TCR alpha and beta were amplified with iRepertoire arm-PCR. TCRdb itself ran the multiplex PCR reads through MiXCR, one entry per CDR3 protein. The sample yields about 99,000 distinct CDR3 sequences, about 28% seen once. The source material was glioma tissue, nonneoplastic brain tissue, or PBMCs (not recorded which). The receptor set was obtained from a human donor with low-grade glioma or glioblastoma, undergoing nonglioma brain surgery, or in good health (not recorded which).

This clonotype was seen repeatedly, ten times or more. The genes are TRBV4-1 and TRBJ2-1; tentative D call: TRBD2 (5 bases). Germline V gene lookup returns CDR1 MGHRA and CDR2 YSYEKL. This CDR3 has 14 residues. Trimming removed 4 bases at V and 7 bases at J, with 14 bases between. CDR3 DNA sequence: TGCGCCAGCAGCCTACGGGGAGATAAGAATGAGCAGTTCTTC. It specifies CASSLRGDKNEQFF.

Many counts were recorded for this clonotype. The J gene is TRBJ2-1, the V gene TRBV4-3; D unresolved. The CDR3 length is 15 residues. Between the trimmed V and J ends, which lost 2 bases and 0 bases, there was a span of 8 bases. Germline values: CDR1 LGHNA, CDR2 YSLEER. As DNA, the CDR3 is TGCGCCAGCAGCCAATTACAGAGCTCCTACAATGAGCAGTTCTTC. Translated, it gives CASSQLQSSYNEQFF.

This clonotype has at least ten counts. The rearrangement links TRBV7-2 to TRBJ2-1, with D tentatively TRBD2 (5 bases). V was shortened by 5 bases and J by 5 bases, with 13 bases between the two germline ends. The CDR3 extends over 14 amino acids. The germline V gene encodes CDR1 SGHTA and CDR2 FQGNSA. DNA for the CDR3: TGTGCCAGCAGCCCCCAAACGGGGAACAATGAGCAGTTCTTC. Protein: CASSPQTGNNEQFF.

Of note for this clonotype: A single base separates this from a much larger clone, so it may be a read error. The chain links TRBV6-2 or TRBV6-3 to TRBJ2-1; 7 bases match TRBD1. The CDR3 consists of 12 residues. The trim removed 5 bases at V and 10 bases at J, leaving 5 bases unmatched. Germline values: CDR1 MNHEY, CDR2 SVGEGT. The CDR3 spells CASSTHRGEQFF. DNA of the CDR3: TGTGCCAGCAGTACCCACAGGGGCGAGCAGTTCTTC.

To note about this clonotype: One base away lies a much larger clone, so this may be a sequencing read error. The rearrangement joins TRBV4-3 to TRBJ2-7; TRBD1 agrees at 9 bases. Trimming removed 2 bases from V and 9 bases from J; junction bases left unmatched: 8. The CDR3 spans 14 residues. From germline, CDR1 is LGHNA and CDR2 YSLEER. The CDR3 bases are TGCGCCAGCAGCCAAAACACAGGGGGCCACGGGCAGTACTTC. As protein: CASSQNTGGHGQYF.

Many counts were recorded for this clonotype. V is TRBV2 and J is TRBJ1-5, with D maybe TRBD1 (5 bases). The V gene's germline CDR1 is SNHLY and CDR2 FYNNEI. The CDR3 runs 15 residues. V lost 4 bases and J lost 4, with 14 bases in between. CDR3 in amino acids: CASSAEQDLNQPQHF. Written as DNA, the CDR3 is TGTGCCAGCAGTGCGGAACAGGACTTAAATCAGCCCCAGCATTTT. The whole variable domain, filled in from reference TRBV2 and TRBJ1-5, reads EPEVTQTPSHQVTQMGQEVILRCVPISNHLYFYWYRQILGQKVEFLVSFYNNEISEKSEIFDDQFSVERPDGSNFTLKIRSTKLEDSAMYFCASSAEQDLNQPQHFGDGTRLSIL.

The rearrangement joins TRBV7-3 to TRBJ2-5; 8 bases line up with TRBD2. The germline V gene encodes CDR1 SGHTA and CDR2 FQGTGA. After removal of 2 bases from V and 9 bases from J, the junction contained 11 bases not matched to a gene. This CDR3 spans 15 amino acids. The CDR3 reads CASSLGSGGPYPQYF. CDR3 nucleotide sequence: TGTGCCAGCAGCTTAGGGTCGGGGGGGCCGTATCCCCAGTACTTC.

CDR3: CAAGTPLGTQYF. In DNA, the CDR3 is TGTGCCGCCGGGACTCCCTTAGGGACCCAGTACTTC. The gene calls are TRBV11-2 and TRBJ2-5, with D possibly TRBD2 on 6 matching bases. The CDR3 is 12 amino acids. From germline, CDR1 is SGHAT and CDR2 FQNNGV. Trimming removed 11 bases at V and 7 bases at J, with 17 bases between.

Remarks on this clonotype: A much larger clone lies a single base off, so this may be a read error. This chain joins TRBV14 and TRBJ1-1; TRBD1 aligns across 8 bases. CDR3 length equals 14 residues. The trim removed 4 bases at V and 7 bases at J, leaving 8 bases unmatched. Per the germline V gene, CDR1 is SGHDN and CDR2 is FVKESK. The CDR3 is CASSPQGAINEAFF. DNA for the CDR3: TGTGCCAGCAGCCCTCAGGGGGCGATCAATGAAGCTTTCTTT.

The V call is TRBV3-1, the J call TRBJ1-1, with D possibly TRBD1 on 5 matching bases. CDR1 is LGHDT, CDR2 YNNKEL, per germline (reference sequence). There are 16 residues in the CDR3. Trimming cost V 3 bases and J 2 bases, with 16 bases left between them. In nucleotides, the CDR3 is TGTGCCAGCAGCCAGGGGGGACCAGACGCTAACACTGAAGCTTTCTTT. Translating it yields CASSQGGPDANTEAFF.

Many counts were recorded for this clonotype. The V and J genes are TRBV7-8 and TRBJ2-3, with D unclear. This CDR3 is 13 amino acids long. From germline, CDR1 is SGHVS and CDR2 FQNEAQ. V dropped 6 bases and J dropped 2 bases, with 9 bases sitting between them. In DNA form, the CDR3 reads TGTGCCAGCAGACGGGCCGACACAGATACGCAGTATTTT. Protein: CASRRADTDTQYF.

This clonotype showed up many times. The chain employs TRBV7-2 and TRBJ2-7; D gene uncertain. V shed 1 base and J shed 6 bases, with 4 bases lying between them. Germline V lookup: CDR1 SGHTA, CDR2 FQGNSA. The CDR3 runs to 11 residues. CDR3 loop: CASSLVVEQYF. The CDR3 DNA sequence: TGTGCCAGCAGCTTAGTGGTCGAGCAGTACTTC.

The V call is TRBV12-3 or TRBV12-4, the J call TRBJ2-1; 10 positions agree with TRBD2. Trimming removed 5 bases from V and 12 bases from J; junction bases left unmatched: 16. CDR3 length: 16 residues. The CDR3 coding sequence is TGTGCCAGCAGTAAGAGGACTAGCGGTACAATGATTGGGCAGTTCTTC. It translates to CASSKRTSGTMIGQFF.

This clonotype appeared many times. The chain recombines TRBV6-1 with TRBJ2-5; D gene ambiguous. CDR1 is MNHNS, CDR2 SASEGT, per germline. V dropped 5 bases and J dropped 4 bases, with 5 bases sitting between them. This CDR3 has 11 residues. This chain's CDR3 is CASSSLETQYF. DNA of the CDR3: TGTGCCAGCAGTTCATTAGAGACCCAGTACTTC.

This clonotype came up a few times. The V gene is TRBV7-3, the J gene TRBJ2-1; 10 bases align to TRBD2. V lost 5 bases and J lost 4; bases outside the gene matches: 5. Germline loops: CDR1 SGHTA, CDR2 FQGTGA. The CDR3 contains 15 residues. This CDR3 is CASSLGLAVYNEQFF. DNA of the CDR3: TGTGCCAGCAGCCTCGGACTAGCGGTATACAATGAGCAGTTCTTC.

This chain's CDR3 is CASSARDGNTEAFF. In nucleotides, the CDR3 is TGTGCCAGCAGCGCCAGGGATGGGAACACTGAAGCTTTCTTT. The chain employs TRBV9 and TRBJ1-1; D might be TRBD1 (5 bases). V lost 3 bases and J 1 base, leaving 10 bases between the germline ends. Germline CDR1 SGDLS, CDR2 YYNGEE. CDR3 size: 14 residues.

In the case of this clonotype: A much bigger clone sits one base away, suggesting this may be a read error. The chain has TRBV3-1 and TRBJ1-1; D unclear. CDR3 length: 11 residues. Germline V lookup: CDR1 LGHDT, CDR2 YNNKEL (reference sequence). CDR3 loop: CASTQATEAFF. DNA for the CDR3: TGTGCCAGCACCCAAGCCACTGAAGCTTTCTTT.

This clonotype was seen repeatedly, ten times or more. CDR3 in amino acids: CASSLPPGTLQETQYF. CDR3 sequence (DNA): TGTGCCAGCAGCTTACCTCCCGGGACTCTACAAGAGACCCAGTACTTC. V is TRBV5-4 and J is TRBJ2-5; tentatively, D is TRBD2 (6 bases). V dropped 2 bases and J dropped 2 bases, with 16 bases sitting between them. Germline loops: CDR1 SGHNT, CDR2 YYREEE (reference sequence). The CDR3 totals 16 residues.

Only a few counts were recorded for this clonotype. This sequence joins TRBV2 and TRBJ1-5; 10 nucleotides align to TRBD1. This CDR3 has 14 amino acids. With V trimmed by 7 bases and J by 6 bases, 6 bases remained unmatched. Germline V gives CDR1 SNHLY, CDR2 FYNNEI. The CDR3 bases are TGTGCCAGCACCCGGACAGGGGGTGCTCAGCCCCAGCATTTT. Translating it yields CASTRTGGAQPQHF. The variable domain in full, with the rest retrieved from reference TRBV2 and TRBJ1-5, is EPEVTQTPSHQVTQMGQEVILRCVPISNHLYFYWYRQILGQKVEFLVSFYNNEISEKSEIFDDQFSVERPDGSNFTLKIRSTKLEDSAMYFCASTRTGGAQPQHFGDGTRLSIL.

This clonotype was seen many times. The chain combines TRBV7-2 with TRBJ2-6; D ambiguous. Germline V CDR1 and CDR2: SGHTA, FQGNSA. The CDR3 totals 16 residues. With 2 bases removed from V and 4 bases from J, the gap between germline ends came to 12 bases. CDR3 residues: CASSLTLETGANVLTF. CDR3 coding DNA: TGTGCCAGCAGCTTAACTCTTGAGACAGGGGCCAACGTCCTGACTTTC.

Concerning this clonotype itself: A read error is possible here, since a much larger clone lies one base away. This rearrangement joins TRBV27 to TRBJ1-2; 7 bases line up with TRBD1. CDR1 MNHEY and CDR2 SMNVEV come from the germline V gene (reference sequence). The CDR3 runs to 14 residues. V lost 6 bases to trimming and J lost 2 bases; unmatched junction nucleotides: 6. CDR3 amino acids: CASRGDSGNYGYTF. In DNA, the CDR3 is TGTGCCAGCAGGGGGGACAGTGGGAACTATGGCTACACCTTC.

This clonotype was seen at least ten times. The chain is built from TRBV19 and TRBJ2-1; D is uncertain. CDR3 size: 13 residues. Per the germline V gene, CDR1 is LNHDA and CDR2 is SQIVND (reference sequence). V was shortened by 9 bases and J by 10 bases, with 19 bases between the two germline ends. As DNA, the CDR3 is TGTGCCAGCCTCTCCATCTCGCCCCGAGAGCAGTTCTTC. Its translation is CASLSISPREQFF.

In its sample, this clonotype was seen many times. The genes are TRBV20-1 and TRBJ2-1; 11 positions match TRBD2. Germline values: CDR1 DFQATT, CDR2 SNEGSKA (reference sequence). The J segment lost 3 bases and the V segment lost 0 bases, leaving 7 bases of the junction unmatched. The CDR3 extends over 17 amino acids. The CDR3 region is CSARDPLAGGLYNEQFF. The CDR3 DNA reads as TGCAGTGCTAGAGATCCCTTAGCGGGGGGGCTCTACAATGAGCAGTTCTTC.

This clonotype was recorded at least ten times. J is TRBJ2-1 and V is TRBV7-9; D ambiguous. The V gene lost 1 base and the J gene lost 8 bases, with 12 bases spanning the gap. Germline loops: CDR1 SEHNR, CDR2 FQNEAQ (reference sequence). The CDR3 runs to 14 residues. The DNA of the CDR3 is TGTGCCAGCAGCTTAGATCCCAACTCCCATGAGCAGTTCTTC. Protein sequence: CASSLDPNSHEQFF.

The chain is built from TRBV11-2 and TRBJ2-5; the D gene is possibly TRBD2 (5 bases). Trimming took off 5 bases at V and 2 bases at J, with 9 bases between the two ends. The CDR3 covers 13 residues. Germline V gene lookup returns CDR1 SGHAT and CDR2 FQNNGV. The CDR3 bases are TGTGCCAGCAGCCGGGAAGGACAAGAGACCCAGTACTTC. Its translation: CASSREGQETQYF. Together with reference TRBV11-2 and TRBJ2-5, the CDR3 gives the full variable domain: EAGVAQSPRYKIIEKRQSVAFWCNPISGHATLYWYQQILGQGPKLLIQFQNNGVVDDSQLPKDRFSAERLKGVDSTLKIQPAKLEDSAVYLCASSREGQETQYFGPGTRLLVL.

In regard to this clonotype: Just one base apart from a much larger clone, this may be a read error. This chain uses TRBV20-1 with TRBJ1-2; D gene unclear. This CDR3 region has 11 residues. V lost 1 base and J lost 8, with 8 bases in between. CDR1 and CDR2 from the germline V gene are DFQATT and SNEGSKA (reference sequence). The CDR3 loop reads CSARVAKGYTF. CDR3 bases: TGCAGTGCTAGAGTGGCGAAGGGCTACACCTTC.

This clonotype was picked up many times. The chain recombines TRBV11-1 with TRBJ1-1; D call uncertain. The length of the CDR3 is 15 residues. Germline lookup yields CDR1 SGHAT and CDR2 FQDESV (reference sequence). V shed 0 bases and J shed 2 bases, with 10 bases lying between them. CDR3 sequence: CASSLASASNTEAFF. The CDR3 region has the DNA TGTGCCAGCAGCTTAGCGTCGGCTTCTAACACTGAAGCTTTCTTT.

In its sample, this clonotype was seen many times. The chain has TRBV12-3 or TRBV12-4 and TRBJ2-5; 7 nucleotides match TRBD2. This CDR3 comprises 17 residues. V gave up 3 bases and J gave up 1 base; unmatched junction bases: 11. The CDR3 reads CASSLWGPASGQETQYF. The CDR3 DNA sequence: TGTGCCAGCAGTTTGTGGGGCCCGGCTAGCGGCCAAGAGACCCAGTACTTC.

At least ten counts were recorded for this clonotype. The gene calls are TRBV29-1 and TRBJ2-1; D is unclear. CDR1 and CDR2 (germline): SQVTM, ANQGSEA. The CDR3 loop spans 14 amino acids. Trimming removed 0 bases from V and 7 bases from J, with 13 bases in between. CDR3 bases: TGCAGCGTTGAAGATCCCAGGTCAATAAATGAGCAGTTCTTC. Translating gives CSVEDPRSINEQFF.